This entry lists 5 T cell receptor beta chains sequenced from one sample in a study of graft-versus-host responses after intestinal transplantation. Their target antigens are unknown. TCRdb's copy holds only in-frame clones and misses some; the assay was immunoSEQ multiplex PCR. The data hold approximately 97,000 clones, with about nine tenths observed a single time. The sequencing here drew on unstimulated CD8+ T cells sorted from spleen or lymph node cells, taken before transplant. Receptors originate from a human donor who was the organ donor for an intestinal transplant.

The rearrangement joins TRBV7-9 to TRBJ2-7; D is unresolved. V was trimmed by 4 bases and J by 2 bases, leaving 9 bases between them. CDR3 length equals 13 residues. Germline CDR1 and CDR2: SEHNR and FQNEAQ (reference sequence). The CDR3 loop reads CASSYRHPYEQYF. The CDR3 DNA reads as TGTGCCAGCAGCTATCGACACCCCTACGAGCAGTACTTC. Filled out from reference TRBV7-9 and TRBJ2-7, the complete variable domain reads DTGVSQNPRHKITKRGQNVTFRCDPISEHNRLYWYRQTLGQGPEFLTYFQNEAQLEKSRLLSDRFSAERPKGSFSTLEIQRTEQGDSAMYLCASSYRHPYEQYFGPGTRLTVT.

CDR3 coding DNA: TGTGCCAGCAGGCCCGGGACAGGGCATCTCTACGAGCAGTACTTC. As protein: CASRPGTGHLYEQYF. The chain carries TRBV5-8 and TRBJ2-7, with 9 nucleotides matching TRBD1. From germline, CDR1 is SGHTS and CDR2 YDEGEE. CDR3 size: 15 residues. The trim removed 5 bases at V and 3 bases at J, leaving 9 bases unmatched.

The V call is TRBV30, the J call TRBJ1-1; the D is unclear. Per the germline V gene, CDR1 is GTSNPN and CDR2 is SVGIG (reference sequence). V lost 4 bases and J lost 2, with 11 bases in between. The CDR3 has 13 amino acids. This CDR3 is CAWTGAVNTEAFF. For the CDR3, the DNA is TGTGCCTGGACAGGAGCGGTAAACACTGAAGCTTTCTTT.

The CDR3 loop is CASSYDVRYTSGNTIYF. Written as DNA, the CDR3 is TGTGCCAGCAGCTATGACGTGAGGTACACCTCTGGAAACACCATATATTTT. The chain uses TRBV7-9 and TRBJ1-3; D call uncertain. The CDR3 runs to 17 residues. The V end lost 4 bases, the J end lost 0 bases, and 16 bases lay between the germline ends. Germline-derived CDR1 and CDR2 are SEHNR and FQNEAQ (reference sequence).

This clone was seen only once. The chain employs TRBV7-6 and TRBJ1-1, with a possible D match to TRBD1 (6 bases). Germline CDR1 reads SGHVS; CDR2 reads FNYEAQ. This CDR3 is 16 amino acids long. V lost 5 bases and J lost 0, with 16 bases in between. Here the CDR3 reads CASSQEYGDMNTEAFF. CDR3 nucleotides: TGTGCCAGCAGCCAGGAGTATGGGGACATGAACACTGAAGCTTTCTTT. Together with reference TRBV7-6 and TRBJ1-1, the CDR3 gives the full variable domain: GAGVSQSPRYKVTKRGQDVALRCDPISGHVSLYWYRQALGQGPEFLTYFNYEAQQDKSGLPNDRFSAERPEGSISTLTIQRTEQRDSAMYRCASSQEYGDMNTEAFFGQGTRLTVV.